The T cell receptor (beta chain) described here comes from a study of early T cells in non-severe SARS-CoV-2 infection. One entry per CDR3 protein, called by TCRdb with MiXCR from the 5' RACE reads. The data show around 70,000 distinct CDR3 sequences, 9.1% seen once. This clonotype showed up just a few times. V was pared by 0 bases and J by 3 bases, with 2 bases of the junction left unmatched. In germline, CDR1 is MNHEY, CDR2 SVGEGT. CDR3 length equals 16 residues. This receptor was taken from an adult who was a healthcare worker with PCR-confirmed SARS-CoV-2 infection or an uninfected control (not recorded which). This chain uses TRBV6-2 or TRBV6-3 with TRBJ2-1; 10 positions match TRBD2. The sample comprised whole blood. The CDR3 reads CASSYSASGSYNEQFF. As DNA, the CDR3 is TGTGCCAGCAGTTACTCTGCTAGCGGGAGCTACAATGAGCAGTTCTTC.